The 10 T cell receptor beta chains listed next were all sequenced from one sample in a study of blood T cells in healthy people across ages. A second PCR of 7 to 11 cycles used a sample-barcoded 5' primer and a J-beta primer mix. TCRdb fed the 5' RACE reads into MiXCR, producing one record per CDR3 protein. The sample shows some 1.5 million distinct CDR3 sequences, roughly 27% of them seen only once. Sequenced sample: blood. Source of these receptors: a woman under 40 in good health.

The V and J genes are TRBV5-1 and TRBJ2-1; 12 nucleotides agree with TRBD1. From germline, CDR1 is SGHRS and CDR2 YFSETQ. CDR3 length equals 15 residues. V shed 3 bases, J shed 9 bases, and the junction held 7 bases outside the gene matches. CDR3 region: CASSSWGTGGGEQFF. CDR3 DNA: TGCGCCAGCAGCTCGTGGGGGACAGGGGGCGGTGAGCAGTTCTTC.

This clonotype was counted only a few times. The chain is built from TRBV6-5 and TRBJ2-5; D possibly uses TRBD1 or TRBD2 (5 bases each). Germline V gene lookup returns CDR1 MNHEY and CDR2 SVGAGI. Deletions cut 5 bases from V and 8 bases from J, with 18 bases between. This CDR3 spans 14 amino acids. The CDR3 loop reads CASSGPGREGTQYF. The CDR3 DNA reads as TGTGCCAGCAGTGGGCCAGGGAGAGAGGGAACCCAGTACTTC.

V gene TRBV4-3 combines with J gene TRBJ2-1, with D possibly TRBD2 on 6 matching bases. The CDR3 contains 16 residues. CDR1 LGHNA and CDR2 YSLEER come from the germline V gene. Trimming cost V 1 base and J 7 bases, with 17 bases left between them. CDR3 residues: CASSQVPGDVANEQFF. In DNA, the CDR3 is TGCGCCAGCAGCCAAGTCCCGGGAGATGTGGCGAATGAGCAGTTCTTC.

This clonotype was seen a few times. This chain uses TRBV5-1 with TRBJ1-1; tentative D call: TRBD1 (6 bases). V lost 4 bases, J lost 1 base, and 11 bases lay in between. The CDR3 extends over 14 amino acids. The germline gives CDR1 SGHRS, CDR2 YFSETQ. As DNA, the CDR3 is TGCGCCAGCAGCGTTTTGGGACAGAACACTGAAGCTTTCTTT. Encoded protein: CASSVLGQNTEAFF.

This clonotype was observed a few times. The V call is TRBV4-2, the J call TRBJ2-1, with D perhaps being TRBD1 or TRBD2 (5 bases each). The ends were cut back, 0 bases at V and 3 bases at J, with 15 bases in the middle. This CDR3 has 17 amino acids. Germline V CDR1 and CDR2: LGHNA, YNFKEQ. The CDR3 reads CASSQDKSLGVYNEQFF. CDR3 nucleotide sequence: TGTGCCAGCAGCCAAGACAAAAGCTTGGGGGTCTACAATGAGCAGTTCTTC.

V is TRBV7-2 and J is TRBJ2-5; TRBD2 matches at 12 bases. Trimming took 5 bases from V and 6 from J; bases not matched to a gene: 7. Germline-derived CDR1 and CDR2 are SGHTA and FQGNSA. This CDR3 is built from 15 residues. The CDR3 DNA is TGTGCCAGCAGCCAACTAGCGGGAGGAGGAAAGACCCAGTACTTC. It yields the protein CASSQLAGGGKTQYF.

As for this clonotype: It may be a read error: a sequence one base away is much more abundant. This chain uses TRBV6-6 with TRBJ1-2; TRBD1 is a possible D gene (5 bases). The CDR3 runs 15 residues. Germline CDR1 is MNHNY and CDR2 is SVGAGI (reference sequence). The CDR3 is CAGSYLQGLSYGYTF. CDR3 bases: TGTGCCGGCAGTTACCTGCAGGGCCTCAGCTATGGCTACACCTTC.

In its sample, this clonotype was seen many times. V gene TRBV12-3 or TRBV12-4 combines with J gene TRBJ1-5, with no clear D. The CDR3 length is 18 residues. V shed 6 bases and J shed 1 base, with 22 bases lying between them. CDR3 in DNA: TGTGCCAGCAGGTTTTACCGTTTGGACGGGTCAAGCAATCAGCCCCAGCATTTT. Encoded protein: CASRFYRLDGSSNQPQHF.

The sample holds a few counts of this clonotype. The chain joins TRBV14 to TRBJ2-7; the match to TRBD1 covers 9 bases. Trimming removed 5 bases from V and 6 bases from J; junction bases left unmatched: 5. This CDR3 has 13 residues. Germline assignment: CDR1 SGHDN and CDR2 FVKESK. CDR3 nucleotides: TGTGCCAGCAGCGGGACAGGGTTTGGCGAGCAGTACTTC. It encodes CASSGTGFGEQYF.

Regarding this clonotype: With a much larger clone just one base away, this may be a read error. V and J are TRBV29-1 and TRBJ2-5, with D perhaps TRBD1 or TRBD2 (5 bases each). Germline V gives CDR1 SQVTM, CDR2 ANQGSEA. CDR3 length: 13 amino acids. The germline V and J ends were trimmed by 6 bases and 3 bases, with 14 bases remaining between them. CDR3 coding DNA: TGCAGCGTGAGACGGGACCTTGAAGAGACCCAGTACTTC. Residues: CSVRRDLEETQYF.